The subject of this entry is one TCR beta chain. Its antigen is not identified. Other nucleotide sequences in the sample specify the same CDR3. Only in-frame clones appear in the TCRdb table, and some are missing; sequencing was by immunoSEQ multiplex PCR. This table holds 500,000 or so clones, approximately 95% found once. These data come from a study of shared clonotypes between healthy human individuals. The CDR3 loop spans 15 amino acids. After removal of 3 bases from V and 0 bases from J, the junction contained 5 bases not matched to a gene. CDR1 and CDR2 (germline): SGHNT, YYREEE (reference sequence). Overall study findings and caveats: Naive subsets, compared against memory subsets, generally had larger estimated richness values.

Sequencing was carried out using naive CD4+ T cells sorted from blood. Subset here: CD45RA+ positively selected. This receptor was taken from a woman in her 30s in good health. The rearrangement links TRBV5-4 to TRBJ2-7; 8 bases are shared with TRBD1. The CDR3 DNA follows: TGTGCCAGCAGCTGGACAGGGAGGAGCTCCTACGAGCAGTACTTC. As protein: CASSWTGRSSYEQYF. Drawing the rest from reference TRBV5-4 and TRBJ2-7, the complete variable domain is ETGVTQSPTHLIKTRGQQVTLRCSSQSGHNTVSWYQQALGQGPQFIFQYYREEENGRGNFPPRFSGLQFPNYSSELNVNALELDDSALYLCASSWTGRSSYEQYFGPGTRLTVT.